This T cell receptor beta chain originates from a study of PD-1 blockade in classical Hodgkin lymphoma. All patients relapsed after autologous stem cell transplantation, and brentuximab vedotin exposure varied. Comments on this clone: Its target is unknown.

CDR3 length equals 14 residues. Germline CDR1 and CDR2: SQVTM and ANQGSEA. V dropped 7 bases and J dropped 0 bases, with 13 bases sitting between them. Study-wide points: The origin of the repertoire differences remains undefined, with disease activity or prior therapy as possible causes. Newly diagnosed patients had baseline TCR diversity that was reportedly lower than that of healthy donors.

Data came from immunoSEQ multiplex PCR; TCRdb stores just in-frame clones and leaves some out. The sample has 45,000 or so clones; around nine tenths are singletons. The TCR sequence derives from a human donor with classical Hodgkin lymphoma. This chain links TRBV29-1 with TRBJ2-1; TRBD1 might be the D (6 bases). This specimen was peripheral blood mononuclear cells (PBMCs), taken at baseline. The CDR3 protein is CSAGQLRSYNEQFF. Written as DNA, the CDR3 is TGCAGCGCAGGACAGCTCCGCTCCTACAATGAGCAGTTCTTC.